Presented here are 5 T cell receptor beta chains from one specimen sequenced in a study of T cell clonality in common variable immunodeficiency. The protocol was immunoSEQ multiplex PCR, while the TCRdb copy is restricted to in-frame clones and leaves out a portion. The counts give approximately 81,000 clones, none of them seen only once; 0.65% to 0.8% is held by the top ten. The sequencing input was peripheral blood mononuclear cells. Every receptor here comes from a person aged 18 to 70 in good health.

This clone was recorded many times. The CDR3 end falls 3 residues outside the read, so it is completed with the germline J gene. This chain joins TRBV18 and TRBJ2-7; 14 bases agree with TRBD2. Germline values: CDR1 KGHSH, CDR2 LQKENI. The CDR3 length is 13 residues. Losses at the gene ends were 6 bases for V and 5 bases for J; bases not matched to a gene: 0. The chain's CDR3 is CASSGLAGDEQYF. Partial CDR3 DNA: TGTGCCAGCTCGGGACTAGCGGGAGACGAG. Drawing the rest from reference TRBV18 and TRBJ2-7, the complete variable domain is NAGVMQNPRHLVRRRGQEARLRCSPMKGHSHVYWYRQLPEEGLKFMVYLQKENIIDESGMPKERFSAEFPKEGPSILRIQQVVRGDSAAYFCASSGLAGDEQYFGPGTRLTVT.

This clone was observed many times. Sequence at one end of the junction differs from germline and may be a read error. The observed sequence ends 3 residues before the CDR3 terminus, with the missing tail filled in from the germline J gene. The chain joins TRBV20-1 to TRBJ1-5, with D perhaps TRBD1 (6 bases). The CDR3 length is 14 residues. Germline CDR1 and CDR2: DFQATT and SNEGSKA (reference sequence). The sequenced CDR3 bases are TGCAGTGCAAGAGACAGGAGGGTCGCTCAGCCC. Translated, it gives CSARDRRVAQP. The CDR3 in full is CSARDRRVAQPQHF.

This clone occurred many times. The read comes to an end 3 residues before the CDR3 does, leaving the germline J gene to fill in the end. The chain recombines TRBV2 with TRBJ2-4; D remains unclear. This CDR3 contains 13 residues. V was pared by 3 bases and J by 6 bases, with 9 bases between. Germline assignment: CDR1 SNHLY and CDR2 FYNNEI. The CDR3 loop is CASSDEPGNIQYF. The DNA read from the CDR3 is TGTGCCAGCAGTGACGAACCAGGAAACATT. Looking up the rest from reference TRBV2 and TRBJ2-4 gives the full variable domain: EPEVTQTPSHQVTQMGQEVILRCVPISNHLYFYWYRQILGQKVEFLVSFYNNEISEKSEIFDDQFSVERPDGSNFTLKIRSTKLEDSAMYFCASSDEPGNIQYFGAGTRLSVL.

The sample holds many counts of this clone. The read gets to within 3 residues of the CDR3 end, and the germline J gene fills in the rest. This chain connects TRBV29-1 to TRBJ2-1; 10 bases match TRBD2. The CDR3 consists of 13 residues. The ends lost 5 bases at V and 6 bases at J; junction bases unmatched: 4. Germline assignment: CDR1 SQVTM and CDR2 ANQGSEA. The CDR3 protein is CSVRTSGPNEQFF. The covered CDR3 bases are TGCAGCGTTCGGACTAGCGGACCCAATGAG.

In its sample, this clone was seen many times. The observed sequence ends 3 residues before the CDR3 terminus, with the missing tail filled in from the germline J gene. This chain joins TRBV13 and TRBJ2-7; 13 bases align to TRBD2. V trimming: 5 bases; J trimming: 6 bases; junction bases outside the gene matches: 22. CDR1 is PRHDT and CDR2 is FYEKMQ in the germline V gene (reference sequence). CDR3 size: 20 residues. Partial CDR3 DNA: TGTGCCAGCAGCCCGGAGGCGGGGGGCCTCCGGACTAGCGGGAGAACCGAG. This translates into CASSPEAGGLRTSGRTE. The entire CDR3 sequence reads CASSPEAGGLRTSGRTEQYF.